Sequencing of this T cell receptor beta chain was carried out in a study of shared T cell receptors in the human thymus. Profiling relied on immunoSEQ multiplex PCR, and the TCRdb table lists in-frame clones only, not all of them. Of hundreds of thousands of clones listed, around 85% are singletons. This clone was recorded only once. These data also formed part of another study, on human thymus T cells.

The TCR was taken from a girl under three years old with a congenital heart defect. Sequencing was performed on thymocytes.

The CDR3 DNA reads TGTGCCAGCAGCGTAGGGACAGACAATAGCAATCAGCCCCAGCATTTT. Its translation: CASSVGTDNSNQPQHF. This chain connects TRBV9 to TRBJ1-5; a possible D gene is TRBD1 (6 bases). V lost 0 bases to trimming and J lost 0 bases, with 10 bases between them. The CDR3 has 16 amino acids. Germline V gene sequence: CDR1 SGDLS, CDR2 YYNGEE. Filled out from reference TRBV9 and TRBJ1-5, the complete variable domain reads DSGVTQTPKHLITATGQRVTLRCSPRSGDLSVYWYQQSLDQGLQFLIQYYNGEERAKGNILERFSAQQFPDLHSELNLSSLELGDSALYFCASSVGTDNSNQPQHFGDGTRLSIL.